Listed here is a single TCR beta chain. The data stem from a study of cytomegalovirus exposure and HLA in healthy donors. Study overall: Clustering assigned 81% of the roughly 400 genotyped donors to the Caucasian-associated ancestry cluster.

60 Vbeta and 13 Jbeta primers were used in PCR. Libraries were prepared by immunoSEQ multiplex PCR; TCRdb keeps only in-frame clonotypes and omits some of them. The table shows about 170,000 clones, with about 80% occurring only once. V lost 4 bases and J lost 10, with 15 bases in between. Germline V lookup: CDR1 SGHRS, CDR2 YFSETQ. The CDR3 totals 13 residues. The sample consisted of PBMCs. This rearrangement joins TRBV5-1 to TRBJ2-1; D possibly corresponds to TRBD2 (5 bases). The TCR comes from a female donor in good health and CMV-seronegative. The CDR3 sequence is CASSPAGMGEQFF. The CDR3 coding sequence is TGCGCCAGCAGCCCGGCCGGGATGGGGGAGCAGTTCTTC.